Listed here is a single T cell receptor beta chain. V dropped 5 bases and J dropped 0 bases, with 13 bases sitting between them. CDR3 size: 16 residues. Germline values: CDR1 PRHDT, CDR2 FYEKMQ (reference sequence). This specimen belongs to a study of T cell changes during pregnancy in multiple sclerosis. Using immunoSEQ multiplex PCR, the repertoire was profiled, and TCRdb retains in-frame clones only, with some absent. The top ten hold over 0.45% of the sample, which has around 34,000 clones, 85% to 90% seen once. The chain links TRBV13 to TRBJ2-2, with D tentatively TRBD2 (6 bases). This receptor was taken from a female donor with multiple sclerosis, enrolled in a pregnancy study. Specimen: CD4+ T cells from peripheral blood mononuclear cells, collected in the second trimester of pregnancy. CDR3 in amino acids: CASSPTGLANTGELFF. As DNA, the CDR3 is TGTGCCAGCAGCCCGACGGGACTGGCGAACACCGGGGAGCTGTTTTTT.